This T cell receptor beta chain was identified in a study of T cell responses to AZD1222 COVID-19 vaccine. V lost 2 bases and J 4 bases, leaving 9 bases between the germline ends. This CDR3 has 14 residues. Per the germline V gene, CDR1 is SGHVS and CDR2 is FQNEAQ. Assay: immunoSEQ multiplex PCR; the TCRdb copy retains only in-frame clones and omits some. The sample records roughly 200,000 clones, about 93% being singletons. The source of this sequence is an adult in good health. The chain uses TRBV7-8 and TRBJ1-5; D not certain. The sequences come from peripheral blood, collected on day 0 of MenACWY control vaccination. The CDR3 nucleotides read TGTGCCAGCAGCTTACTTCAGCAAAATCAGCCCCAGCATTTT. This codes for CASSLLQQNQPQHF.